Shown below are 14 T cell receptor beta chains from a single sample sequenced in a study of T-cell reconstitution after alpha-beta-depleted transplantation in children. TCRbeta library construction was performed incorporating unique molecular identifiers. MiXCR was run by TCRdb on the PCR reads, yielding one entry per CDR3 protein. The data show 7,500 to 8,500 distinct CDR3 sequences, 25% to 35% seen once. The specimen comprised peripheral blood, sampled 60 days after TCRalphabeta/CD19-depleted stem cell transplant. These TCRs come from a boy under three years old who had a stem cell transplant for SCID, so the T cells may come from the graft donor.

This clonotype was seen repeatedly, ten times or more. The chain is built from TRBV20-1 and TRBJ1-2; D call uncertain. The CDR3 is made up of 13 amino acids. The V end was cut by 1 base, the J end by 1 base, with 7 bases between. Germline V gene lookup returns CDR1 DFQATT and CDR2 SNEGSKA (reference sequence). CDR3 bases: TGCAGTGCTAGAGTCAGGCTTAACTATGGCTACACCTTC. Its protein is CSARVRLNYGYTF.

This clonotype was seen repeatedly, ten times or more. The junction departs from germline at one end; a sequencing error may be responsible. V and J are TRBV20-1 and TRBJ2-3; no clear D gene. CDR1 DFQATT and CDR2 SNEGSKA come from the germline V gene (reference sequence). The CDR3 spans 11 residues. In nucleotides, the CDR3 is TGCAGTGCCCCCGGCACGGATACGCAGTATTTT. Translating gives CSAPGTDTQYF.

By share, this clonotype ranks as medium-sized (0.01 to 0.1%). The chain joins TRBV5-1 to TRBJ2-1; 8 positions match TRBD2. Germline assignment: CDR1 SGHRS and CDR2 YFSETQ. This CDR3 comprises 11 residues. V lost 5 bases to trimming and J lost 8 bases; unmatched junction nucleotides: 0. The CDR3 is CASRRGDEQFF. In nucleotides, the CDR3 is TGCGCCAGCAGGCGGGGGGATGAGCAGTTCTTC.

By sample fraction, this clonotype is medium-sized. The V and J genes are TRBV7-8 and TRBJ1-6; D not certain. V was shortened by 7 bases and J by 1 base, with 11 bases between the two germline ends. This CDR3 is built from 15 residues. The germline V gene encodes CDR1 SGHVS and CDR2 FQNEAQ. CDR3 sequence: CASTSRVSYNSPLHF. The CDR3 DNA is TGTGCCAGCACCTCTCGGGTGTCCTATAATTCACCCCTCCACTTT. The variable domain in full, completed from reference TRBV7-8 and TRBJ1-6, reads GAGVSQSPRYKVAKRGQDVALRCDPISGHVSLFWYQQALGQGPEFLTYFQNEAQLDKSGLPSDRFFAERPEGSVSTLKIQRTQQEDSAVYLCASTSRVSYNSPLHFGNGTRLTVT.

This clonotype was recorded at least ten times. The chain couples TRBV6-4 to TRBJ1-5; D gene unclear. The CDR3 has 15 amino acids. Trimming removed 2 bases at V and 3 bases at J, with 11 bases between. CDR1 is MRHNA and CDR2 is SNTAGT in the germline V gene. CDR3 nucleotides: TGTGCCAGCAGTGACCCAGACGAGCCCAATCAGCCCCAGCATTTT. Its protein product is CASSDPDEPNQPQHF.

This sequence joins TRBV5-1 and TRBJ2-4; D might be TRBD2 (5 bases). This CDR3 contains 17 residues. Trimming left V 2 bases short and J 0 bases short, with 15 bases between. The germline V gene has CDR1 SGHRS and CDR2 YFSETQ. CDR3 coding DNA: TGCGCCAGCAGCTTTTTCGCGGGTACCCTAGCCAAAAACATTCAGTACTTC. Protein: CASSFFAGTLAKNIQYF.

This clonotype is medium-sized in the sample. In DNA form, the CDR3 reads TGTGCCAGCAGTCTAAGGAGGGGCACTAATGAAAAACTGTTTTTT. Translation: CASSLRRGTNEKLFF. The chain has TRBV2 and TRBJ1-4; D is possibly TRBD1 (5 bases). The CDR3 runs 15 residues. Germline V gene lookup returns CDR1 SNHLY and CDR2 FYNNEI. Trimming cost V 5 bases and J 2 bases, with 12 bases left between them.

The chain recombines TRBV5-7 with TRBJ1-6; TRBD1 might be the D (5 bases). TRBV5-7 is an ORF, and what it does is uncertain. Between the trimmed V and J ends, which lost 4 bases and 2 bases, there was a span of 16 bases. The CDR3 totals 17 residues. CDR3 region: CASSPGQGLPYNSPLHF. The CDR3 nucleotides are TGTGCCAGCAGCCCCGGTCAGGGTTTACCCTATAATTCACCCCTCCACTTT.

This rearrangement joins TRBV12-3 or TRBV12-4 to TRBJ2-5; D could derive from TRBD1 or TRBD2 (6 bases each). CDR3 length: 15 amino acids. The V end was cut by 6 bases, the J end by 5 bases, with 19 bases between. In DNA form, the CDR3 reads TGTGCCAGCAGCCTACAGGGAGGAAAGGAGGAGACCCAGTACTTC. Translated: CASSLQGGKEETQYF.

This clonotype qualifies as medium-sized. The chain links TRBV20-1 to TRBJ2-7; D is perhaps TRBD1 or TRBD2 (5 bases each). This CDR3 has 12 residues. Germline values: CDR1 DFQATT, CDR2 SNEGSKA (reference sequence). V gave up 3 bases and J gave up 4 bases, with 10 bases separating them. CDR3 loop: CSASTWGYEQYF. The DNA of the CDR3 is TGCAGTGCTAGTACTTGGGGGTACGAGCAGTACTTC.

The table lists this clonotype with many counts. The genes are TRBV9 and TRBJ1-2; TRBD1 matches 11 bases. The J segment lost 0 bases and the V segment lost 1 base, leaving 11 bases of the junction unmatched. Germline V lookup: CDR1 SGDLS, CDR2 YYNGEE. There are 19 residues in the CDR3. The CDR3 bases are TGTGCCAGCAGCGTACTCCACTCCGGGACAGGGGGAACTAACTATGGCTACACCTTC. It is translated as CASSVLHSGTGGTNYGYTF.

The genes are TRBV5-1 and TRBJ2-5; no clear D gene. The V gene lost 0 bases and the J gene lost 1 base, with 16 bases spanning the gap. The CDR3 runs 17 residues. Germline CDR1 SGHRS, CDR2 YFSETQ. The CDR3 region is CASSLDRDSSVQETQYF. For the CDR3, the DNA is TGCGCCAGCAGCTTGGACCGAGACTCTAGTGTCCAAGAGACCCAGTACTTC.

The rearrangement links TRBV2 to TRBJ2-1; the D is unclear. CDR1 and CDR2 from the germline V gene are SNHLY and FYNNEI. This CDR3 contains 13 residues. The V gene lost 1 base and the J gene lost 9 bases, with 10 bases spanning the gap. CDR3 sequence: CASSEETTGEQFF. The CDR3 bases are TGTGCCAGCAGTGAAGAGACGACCGGTGAGCAGTTCTTC.

The genes are TRBV7-9 and TRBJ1-1; a weak D match, TRBD1 (5 bases). The CDR3 has 14 amino acids. Germline V CDR1 and CDR2: SEHNR, FQNEAQ (reference sequence). The V gene lost 3 bases and the J gene lost 3 bases, with 11 bases spanning the gap. CDR3 loop: CASSFQGGDTEAFF. CDR3 nucleotide sequence: TGTGCCAGCAGCTTCCAGGGAGGTGACACTGAAGCTTTCTTT.